This T cell receptor (beta chain) was identified during a study of beta chain features in type 1 diabetes. Study observations and caveats: Insertions at VDJ junctions were less frequent in type 1 diabetes patients. These patients also deleted more nucleotides at the same junctions.

With respect to this clone: Antigen unknown.

Germline CDR1 and CDR2: MNHNS and SASEGT. The CDR3 has 15 amino acids. Trimming cost V 6 bases and J 1 base, with 14 bases left between them. All of the isolated RNA was reverse transcribed, so expressed TCRB transcripts were sequenced. Only in-frame clones appear in the TCRdb table, and some are missing; sequencing was by immunoSEQ multiplex PCR. The data show over 700,000 clones, with 17% seen just once and around 0.02% held by the top ten. V is TRBV6-1 and J is TRBJ2-3; D might be TRBD1 (6 bases). Sequencing was performed on naive CD4+ T cells from blood. The sequence derives from a woman under 30 in good health. The CDR3 DNA sequence: TGTGCCAGCAGGACAACAGGGTTCGGCACAGATACGCAGTATTTT. Encoded protein: CASRTTGFGTDTQYF.